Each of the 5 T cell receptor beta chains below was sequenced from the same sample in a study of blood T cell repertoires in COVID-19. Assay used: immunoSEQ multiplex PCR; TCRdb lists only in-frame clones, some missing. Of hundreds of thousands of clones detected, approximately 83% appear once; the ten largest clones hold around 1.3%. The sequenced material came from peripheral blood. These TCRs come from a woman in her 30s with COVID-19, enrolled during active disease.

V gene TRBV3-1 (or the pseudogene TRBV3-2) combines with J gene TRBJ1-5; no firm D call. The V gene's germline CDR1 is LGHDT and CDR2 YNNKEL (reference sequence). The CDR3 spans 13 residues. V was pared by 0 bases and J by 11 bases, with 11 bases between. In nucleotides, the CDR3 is TGTGCCAGCAGCCAAGATTCTGGCCGAACCCAGCATTTT. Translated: CASSQDSGRTQHF.

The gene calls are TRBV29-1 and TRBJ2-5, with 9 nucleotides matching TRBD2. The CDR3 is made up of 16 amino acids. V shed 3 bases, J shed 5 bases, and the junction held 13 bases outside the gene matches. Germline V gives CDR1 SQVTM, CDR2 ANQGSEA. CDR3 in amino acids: CSVELAGALGGETQYF. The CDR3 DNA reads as TGCAGCGTTGAGTTAGCGGGAGCCCTCGGGGGGGAGACCCAGTACTTC.

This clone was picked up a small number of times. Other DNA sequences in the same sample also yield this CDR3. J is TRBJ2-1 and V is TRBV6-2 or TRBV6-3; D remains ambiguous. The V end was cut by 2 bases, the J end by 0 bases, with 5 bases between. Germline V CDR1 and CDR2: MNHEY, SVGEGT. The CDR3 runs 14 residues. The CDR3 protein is CASSYSSSYNEQFF. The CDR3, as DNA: TGTGCCAGCAGTTACAGTAGCTCCTACAATGAGCAGTTCTTC.

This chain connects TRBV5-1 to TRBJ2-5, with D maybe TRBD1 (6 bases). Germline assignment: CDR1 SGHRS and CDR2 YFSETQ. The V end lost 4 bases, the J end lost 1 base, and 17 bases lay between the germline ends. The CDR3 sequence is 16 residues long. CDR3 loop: CASSDTGTPSQETQYF. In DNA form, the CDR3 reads TGCGCCAGCAGCGATACCGGGACACCATCCCAAGAGACCCAGTACTTC. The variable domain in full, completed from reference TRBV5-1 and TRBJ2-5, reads KAGVTQTPRYLIKTRGQQVTLSCSPISGHRSVSWYQQTPGQGLQFLFEYFSETQRNKGNFPGRFSGRQFSNSRSEMNVSTLELGDSALYLCASSDTGTPSQETQYFGPGTRLLVL.

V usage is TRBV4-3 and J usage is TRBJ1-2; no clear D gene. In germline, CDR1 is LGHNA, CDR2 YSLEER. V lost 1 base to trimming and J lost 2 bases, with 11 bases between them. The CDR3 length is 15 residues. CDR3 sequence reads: CASSQVSGQNYGYTF. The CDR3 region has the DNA TGCGCCAGCAGCCAAGTCAGCGGCCAGAACTATGGCTACACCTTC.